This TCR beta chain came from a study of Graves' ophthalmopathy and Graves' hyperthyroidism. Notes on the study in general: Most clonotypes expanded in thyroid above 0.001 frequency were present in blood too. Ophthalmopathy versus stable hyperthyroidism: 13-signature model gave just under 90% sensitivity, 65% to 82% specificity.

Each hyperthyroidism patient was newly diagnosed, with under 2 months' duration, and aged 18 to 65. Orbital computed tomography, together with clinical symptoms, serum thyroxine, TRAb and thyroid ultrasound, was used for diagnosis. The study amplified TCR beta CDR3 regions using RNA transcripts. An opening RT-PCR round employed HTBI primers and preceded a second-round multiplex PCR. Via MiXCR, TCRdb re-called the multiplex PCR reads, giving one row per CDR3 protein. In the table there are hundreds of thousands of distinct CDR3 sequences, 22% of which are singletons. This clonotype came up many times. Antigen specificity is unknown. The CDR3 has 13 amino acids. The V end was cut by 2 bases, the J end by 9 bases, with 11 bases between.

This TCR was sampled from a woman in her late teens or twenties with stable Graves' hyperthyroidism. Some clones in this sample may be carry-over from other donors' samples. The rearrangement links TRBV12-3 or TRBV12-4 to TRBJ1-5; D is perhaps TRBD1 (5 bases). Sample: peripheral blood. CDR3 in DNA: TGTGCCAGCAGTTTATCCAGGGACGCGCCCCAGCATTTT. Protein sequence: CASSLSRDAPQHF.